These T cell receptor beta chains were read from a single sample in a study of neurological immune-mediated disorders. TCRdb re-derived calls from the 5' RACE reads in MiXCR, one entry per CDR3 protein. The top ten hold around 16% of the sample, which has approximately 19,000 distinct CDR3 sequences, roughly 15% seen once. What was sequenced was PBMCs. The receptors were gathered from a female donor with HTLV-1-associated myelopathy (HAM/TSP). Both conserved end residues are part of each CDR3. D genes are given only for firm matches. Part of the rows lack a size; the others show once, few, many or a class for expanded clones.

d_gene,v_gene,abundance,j_gene,len,CDR3aa,CDR3nt
NA,TRBV15,many,TRBJ1-4,15,CATSRGTATNEKLFF,TGTGCCACCAGCAGGGGAACAGCAACTAATGAAAAACTGTTTTTT
TRBD2,TRBV4-1,NA,TRBJ2-2,16,CASSPREGGRTGELFF,TGCGCCAGCAGCCCTCGGGAGGGTGGGAGAACCGGGGAGCTGTTTTTT
NA,TRBV20-1,many,TRBJ2-1,16,CSATQTGGIRNNEQFF,TGCAGTGCTACTCAGACAGGTGGAATTAGGAACAATGAGCAGTTCTTC
TRBD1,TRBV20-1,many,TRBJ1-1,14,CSAHPRTGATGAFF,TGCAGTGCCCACCCTCGGACAGGGGCAACAGGTGCTTTCTTT
NA,TRBV12-3/TRBV12-4,many,TRBJ1-2,12,CASSLDRDGYTF,TGTGCCAGCAGTTTAGACAGGGATGGCTACACCTTC
NA,TRBV10-3,NA,TRBJ1-2,12,CAISEGQDGYTF,TGTGCCATCAGTGAGGGGCAGGATGGCTACACCTTC
NA,TRBV7-3,many,TRBJ2-4,12,CASSLGVGSQYF,TGTGCCAGCAGCTTAGGAGTTGGGAGTCAGTACTTC
NA,TRBV18,NA,TRBJ1-1,13,CASSQGTFAEAFF,TGTGCCAGCTCGCAAGGGACATTCGCTGAAGCTTTCTTT
NA,TRBV7-3,many,TRBJ2-3,15,CASSLTGGARDTQYF,TGTGCCAGCAGCTTAACTGGGGGCGCAAGGGATACGCAGTATTTT
NA,TRBV3-1,many,TRBJ2-3,12,CASSQGSGKQYF,TGTGCCAGCAGCCAAGGAAGTGGGAAGCAGTATTTT
TRBD1,TRBV9,many,TRBJ2-7,14,CASSPSTGGYEQYF,TGTGCCAGCAGCCCAAGTACAGGGGGTTACGAGCAGTACTTC
TRBD2,TRBV20-1,NA,TRBJ2-1,18,CSARDPASGGPSYNEQFF,TGCAGTGCTAGAGATCCGGCTAGCGGGGGGCCCTCCTACAATGAGCAGTTCTTC
TRBD2,TRBV5-5,NA,TRBJ2-1,19,CASSLEPRYERGNYNEQFF,TGTGCCAGCAGCTTGGAACCGCGCTACGAGCGGGGGAACTACAATGAGCAGTTCTTC
NA,TRBV5-1,many,TRBJ2-3,15,CASSAGTRHVDTQYF,TGCGCCAGCAGCGCCGGGACACGTCACGTAGATACGCAGTATTTT
TRBD1,TRBV11-2,many,TRBJ2-7,15,CASIRRQGATYEQYF,TGTGCCAGCATCCGTAGGCAGGGGGCGACCTACGAGCAGTACTTC
NA,TRBV14,many,TRBJ2-2,12,CASSQDLRELFF,TGTGCCAGCAGCCAAGATCTCCGGGAGCTGTTTTTT
NA,TRBV4-2,many,TRBJ2-7,14,CASSETPTPYEQYF,TGTGCCAGCAGTGAAACACCCACACCCTACGAGCAGTACTTC
NA,TRBV12-3/TRBV12-4,few,TRBJ1-1,12,CASSARASEAFF,TGTGCCAGCAGCGCGCGGGCCTCTGAAGCTTTCTTT
NA,TRBV10-3,NA,TRBJ2-7,14,CAIRETGSGDEQYF,TGTGCCATCAGGGAGACAGGTAGTGGAGACGAGCAGTACTTC
NA,TRBV27,many,TRBJ2-7,15,CASSLVAVPSYEQYF,TGTGCCAGCAGTTTAGTGGCAGTCCCCTCCTACGAGCAGTACTTC
TRBD2,TRBV20-1,many,TRBJ2-7,15,CSARGGGRGTYEQYF,TGCAGTGCTAGGGGGGGGGGTAGAGGCACCTACGAGCAGTACTTC
NA,TRBV11-3,many,TRBJ2-2,17,CASSLTVGRTNTGELFF,TGTGCCAGCAGCTTAACCGTCGGGCGGACGAACACCGGGGAGCTGTTTTTT